The sequence of this T cell receptor beta chain was determined in a study of T cell repertoires in cytomegalovirus infection. Study information: Recently identified HLA-C-restricted CMV epitopes were used, and well-studied HLA-B-restricted CMV epitopes were used as well. Study-wide findings and caveats: Carriers of CMV and the relevant HLA type were discriminated by public TCR beta frequency. In two of eight donors, the top clonotype was HLA-C-restricted CMV-specific.

CDR1 and CDR2 from the germline V gene are SGHVT and SQSDAQ. The CDR3 runs 19 residues. With V trimmed by 5 bases and J by 0 bases, 11 bases remained unmatched. This clonotype turned up a few times. What it recognizes is unknown. TCRdb ran MiXCR on the reads and lists one entry per CDR3 protein. The table shows tens of thousands of distinct CDR3 sequences, with 35% to 45% occurring only once. The genes are TRBV7-4 and TRBJ2-1; 12 bases line up with TRBD2. The sequences come from CD8+ T cells from cultured PBMCs, collected from culture after CMV antigen stimulation. The sequence came from a human donor in good health (CMV status not recorded). Some clones in this sample may be carry-over from other donors' samples. The CDR3 spells CASSTGGTSGSSSYNEQFF. DNA for the CDR3: TGTGCCAGCAGCACAGGTGGGACTAGCGGGTCGAGCTCCTACAATGAGCAGTTCTTC.